This T cell receptor (beta chain) comes out of a study of blood T cell repertoires in COVID-19. Study-level information: Specimens from acute and convalescent COVID-19 originated in the United States, Italy and Spain.

Per the original data handling: Amplification of reference gene primers provided the estimated nucleated cell counts. Produced via immunoSEQ multiplex PCR; TCRdb's table is partial and in-frame only. V and J calls and clone size are those listed in that table; D and trimming were worked out from the DNA. The sample includes approximately 670,000 clones, 85% to 90% of them seen just once. Germline V lookup: CDR1 MGHRA, CDR2 YSYEKL. This CDR3 is built from 16 residues. Trimming removed 6 bases from V and 1 base from J, with 18 bases in between. Sequencing was performed on peripheral blood. The source is a young woman with acute or convalescent COVID-19. This sequence joins TRBV4-1 and TRBJ1-2, with unresolved D. Written as DNA, the CDR3 is TGCGCCAGCAGATTCGGTTCCTCCCTCGTTAACTATGGCTACACCTTC. Protein product: CASRFGSSLVNYGYTF.